The clone carrying this T cell receptor (beta chain) has more than one count but fewer than ten. The CDR3 has 15 amino acids. The V end was cut by 4 bases, the J end by 5 bases, with 17 bases between. Germline V gene lookup returns CDR1 MNHEY and CDR2 SVGAGI. This sample stems from a study of blood T cell repertoires in COVID-19. In the original analysis: How many nucleated cells were present was estimated from reference gene primer amplification. Using immunoSEQ multiplex PCR, the repertoire was profiled, and TCRdb retains in-frame clones only, with some absent. That table furnishes V, J and clone size, whereas the DNA furnished D and trimming. The sample carries 17,000 or so clones, more than 75% recorded once.

Sequences were obtained from peripheral blood. The J gene is TRBJ1-1, the V gene TRBV6-5; maybe TRBD1 (6 bases). The TCR was taken from a man in his sixties with active or convalescent COVID-19. This chain's CDR3 is CASSLQGTLGTEAFF. The CDR3 DNA sequence: TGTGCCAGCAGTTTACAGGGAACTCTGGGAACTGAAGCTTTCTTT.